The 17 T cell receptor beta chains below all came from one sample that was sequenced in a study of CD8 T cells in ankylosing spondylitis. TCRdb analysed the 5' RACE reads with MiXCR anew, one entry per CDR3 protein. The sample lists roughly 160,000 distinct CDR3 sequences, 11% seen once, with approximately 32% in the top ten. Sequences were obtained from blood, either unsorted or a sorted T cell fraction (not recorded which). These TCRs come from a male donor with ankylosing spondylitis or in good health (not recorded which).

This clonotype has a count of ten or more. The chain recombines TRBV5-1 with TRBJ1-6, with D perhaps matching TRBD1 (5 bases). V dropped 0 bases and J dropped 8 bases, with 12 bases sitting between them. From germline, CDR1 is SGHRS and CDR2 YFSETQ. The CDR3 sequence is 15 residues long. CDR3 sequence: CASSLATPGYSPLHF. CDR3 nucleotide sequence: TGCGCCAGCAGCTTGGCTACGCCAGGGTATTCACCCCTCCACTTT.

This clonotype was found many times. This chain uses TRBV5-1 with TRBJ1-1; 8 bases are shared with TRBD1. The CDR3 loop spans 15 amino acids. Germline assignment: CDR1 SGHRS and CDR2 YFSETQ. The junction had 7 bases not matched to a gene; V was cut back by 0 bases and J by 6 bases. CDR3 DNA sequence: TGCGCCAGCAGCTTGGTGCAGGGGGCATCGGCTGAAGCTTTCTTT. It translates to CASSLVQGASAEAFF.

This clonotype was detected ten times or more. The chain carries TRBV13 and TRBJ2-1; no firm D call. In germline, CDR1 is PRHDT, CDR2 FYEKMQ (reference sequence). The CDR3 length is 13 residues. V shed 6 bases and J shed 0 bases, with 6 bases lying between them. The CDR3 protein is CASSSRSYNEQFF. In nucleotides, the CDR3 is TGTGCCAGCAGTTCCCGCTCCTACAATGAGCAGTTCTTC.

This clonotype showed up just a few times. V gene TRBV6-5 combines with J gene TRBJ2-3, with D possibly called TRBD1 or TRBD2 (6 bases each). V lost 6 bases, J lost 5 bases, and 21 bases lay in between. The CDR3 has 16 residues. Germline values: CDR1 MNHEY, CDR2 SVGAGI. CDR3 DNA sequence: TGTGCCAGCAGCTTACGGGGATTCGGGGGCATAGATACGCAGTATTTT. The encoded protein is CASSLRGFGGIDTQYF.

This clonotype was seen ten or more times. The J gene is TRBJ2-3, the V gene TRBV15, with 7 bases matching TRBD1. The ends lost 6 bases at V and 0 bases at J; junction bases unmatched: 12. In germline, CDR1 is LNHNV, CDR2 YYDKDF (reference sequence). The CDR3 is made up of 17 amino acids. The CDR3 sequence: CATSRLGGATSTDTQYF. The CDR3 coding sequence is TGTGCCACCAGTAGATTAGGGGGCGCGACTAGCACAGATACGCAGTATTTT. Based on the CDR3 plus reference TRBV15 and TRBJ2-3, the full variable domain is DAMVIQNPRYQVTQFGKPVTLSCSQTLNHNVMYWYQQKSSQAPKLLFHYYDKDFNNEADTPDNFQSRRPNTSFCFLDIRSPGLGDTAMYLCATSRLGGATSTDTQYFGPGTRLTVL.

The rearrangement links TRBV7-2 to TRBJ2-3; D possibly uses TRBD1 or TRBD2 (5 bases each). The V and J ends lost 5 bases and 3 bases respectively, with 12 bases between them. CDR3 length: 14 amino acids. The germline gives CDR1 SGHTA, CDR2 FQGNSA. The CDR3 region has the DNA TGTGCCAGCAGCCTGGGGGTAGTGACAGATACGCAGTATTTT. Protein product: CASSLGVVTDTQYF.

The genes are TRBV10-3 and TRBJ2-2; maybe TRBD2 (7 bases). Germline assignment: CDR1 ENHRY and CDR2 SYGVKD. V lost 7 bases, J lost 0 bases, and 12 bases lay in between. The CDR3 totals 15 residues. CDR3 DNA: TGTGCCATCACGGGGGGCCCTTCGAACACCGGGGAGCTGTTTTTT. This gives the protein CAITGGPSNTGELFF.

With regard to this clonotype: A junction end diverges from the germline sequence, so it may reflect a read error. This CDR3 is CASSEREDRPGELIF. DNA of the CDR3: TGTGCCAGCAGTGAAAGAGAGGACAGACCCGGGGAGCTGATTTTT. This chain uses TRBV6-1 with TRBJ2-2, with D tentatively TRBD1 (6 bases). The germline V gene has CDR1 MNHNS and CDR2 SASEGT. This CDR3 is built from 15 residues.

This clonotype was seen many times. CDR3 bases: TGCGCCAGCAGCCTACAGGAGGGGCGAACTGAAGCTTTCTTT. Translation gives CASSLQEGRTEAFF. The chain couples TRBV5-1 to TRBJ1-1, with D possibly being TRBD1 (5 bases). V lost 4 bases and J 5 bases, leaving 15 bases between the germline ends. This CDR3 has 14 amino acids. Germline V gene data show CDR1 as SGHRS and CDR2 as YFSETQ.

This CDR3 is CAISGGAHETQYF. For the CDR3, the DNA is TGTGCCATCAGTGGTGGGGCCCACGAGACCCAGTACTTC. The gene calls are TRBV10-3 and TRBJ2-5, with D perhaps matching TRBD1 (5 bases). Trimming stripped 4 bases from V and 5 bases from J, with 11 bases between. In germline, CDR1 is ENHRY, CDR2 SYGVKD. The CDR3 is 13 amino acids.

The chain recombines TRBV7-2 with TRBJ1-5; D possibly corresponds to TRBD1 (5 bases). The CDR3 has 17 residues. The germline gives CDR1 SGHTA, CDR2 FQGNSA. V was shortened by 0 bases and J by 0 bases, with 12 bases between the two germline ends. CDR3 sequence (DNA): TGTGCCAGCAGCTTAGCCGCTTTCAGGGATAGCAATCAGCCCCAGCATTTT. Its translation: CASSLAAFRDSNQPQHF.

This clonotype came up many times. The chain recombines TRBV6-5 with TRBJ2-4; no reliable D call. Germline V lookup: CDR1 MNHEY, CDR2 SVGAGI. Deletions cut 0 bases from V and 1 base from J, with 7 bases between. This CDR3 contains 15 residues. CDR3 region: CASSYSELAKNIQYF. CDR3 DNA sequence: TGTGCCAGCAGTTACTCTGAGTTGGCCAAAAACATTCAGTACTTC.

This clonotype was seen at least ten times. This chain connects TRBV29-1 to TRBJ2-7; 11 nucleotides line up with TRBD1. V lost 7 bases to trimming and J lost 4 bases; unmatched junction nucleotides: 9. Germline-derived CDR1 and CDR2 are SQVTM and ANQGSEA. The CDR3 contains 14 residues. The CDR3 sequence is CSARGQGAIYEQYF. CDR3 coding DNA: TGCAGCGCCCGAGGACAGGGGGCGATTTACGAGCAGTACTTC.

This clonotype was seen at least ten times. The genes are TRBV6-2 or TRBV6-3 and TRBJ1-1; the D gene is possibly TRBD1 (6 bases). Looked up from germline, CDR1 is MNHEY and CDR2 is SVGEGT. The CDR3 length is 14 residues. V was pared by 7 bases and J by 5 bases, with 17 bases between. CDR3 sequence: CASTSGAVKTEAFF. CDR3 DNA: TGTGCCAGCACCTCGGGGGCAGTCAAGACTGAAGCTTTCTTT.

Ten or more counts support this clonotype. V and J are TRBV15 and TRBJ2-3, with 10 bases fitting TRBD2. There are 16 residues in the CDR3. In germline, CDR1 is LNHNV, CDR2 YYDKDF (reference sequence). Trimming removed 3 bases from V and 4 bases from J; junction bases left unmatched: 7. The DNA of the CDR3 is TGTGCCACCAGCAGCTCCGTAGCGGGAGGAGCAGATACGCAGTATTTT. Translation: CATSSSVAGGADTQYF.

This clonotype was counted at least ten times. The chain is built from TRBV29-1 and TRBJ2-6; perhaps TRBD1 as D (6 bases). V lost 0 bases to trimming and J lost 3 bases, with 6 bases between them. CDR1 is SQVTM, CDR2 ANQGSEA, per germline. The CDR3 extends over 14 amino acids. The CDR3 sequence is CSVEDRGGANVLTF. Written as DNA, the CDR3 is TGCAGCGTTGAAGACAGGGGTGGGGCCAACGTCCTGACTTTC.

This clonotype came up many times. This chain uses TRBV6-5 with TRBJ1-2; D gene ambiguous. Trimming left V 2 bases short and J 0 bases short, with 10 bases between. Germline loops: CDR1 MNHEY, CDR2 SVGAGI. The CDR3 is 15 residues long. The DNA of the CDR3 is TGTGCCAGCAGTTACGCGCCCCAGGCTAACTATGGCTACACCTTC. Residues: CASSYAPQANYGYTF.